This T cell receptor (beta chain) emerged from a study of blood T cell repertoires in COVID-19. Background on the study: Samples came from the United States, Italy and Spain, spanning acute and convalescent COVID-19. From T cells, B-cell-depleted T cells, or PBMCs came the material, which was cDNA or gDNA.

Sequencing used immunoSEQ multiplex PCR; TCRdb keeps in-frame clones, though not all of them. The sample carries 130,000 or so clones, about 70% recorded once. CDR1 and CDR2 from the germline V gene are MDHEN and SYDVKM. V gave up 3 bases and J gave up 3 bases; unmatched junction bases: 4. The CDR3 consists of 14 residues. V gene TRBV28 combines with J gene TRBJ2-5; 7 nucleotides agree with TRBD2. The origin of this receptor is a woman in her 70s with acute or convalescent COVID-19. The sequencing input was peripheral blood. CDR3 sequence: CASSFEREEETQYF. The CDR3 bases are TGTGCCAGCAGTTTTGAGCGGGAAGAAGAGACCCAGTACTTC.